Listed below are T cell receptor beta chains from one sample, sequenced in a study of blood T cell repertoires in COVID-19. The repertoire was sequenced with immunoSEQ multiplex PCR; TCRdb's copy has only in-frame clones and lacks some. In the table there are about 97,000 clones, about nine tenths of which are singletons. The sample was peripheral blood. These receptors came from a man aged 50 or older with acute or convalescent COVID-19. The CDR3 runs from the conserved cysteine through the conserved F or W. The D gene is left open where the match is weak. Clone size is shown for a subset of rows, as once, few, many or a class of expanded clone.

TRBD1	TRBV5-1	TRBJ2-7	few	TGCGCCAGCAGCCGGACAGGGGTTAACTACGAGCAGTACTTC	CASSRTGVNYEQYF
.	TRBV7-3	TRBJ2-7	.	TGTGCCAGCAGACGCAATGGAGGGGGCGATGAGCAGTACTTC	CASRRNGGGDEQYF
.	TRBV5-1	TRBJ2-7	.	TGCGCCAGCAGCTTGGTTTCGGGGTCAATGGACGAGCAGTACTTC	CASSLVSGSMDEQYF
.	TRBV5-1	TRBJ1-1	.	TGCGCCAGCAGCTTGGTCGAGGGTTTGCGCACTGAAGCTTTCTTT	CASSLVEGLRTEAFF
.	TRBV10-1	TRBJ1-6	.	TGCGCCAGCATCTGCCCTAACAGGGCAGAGGTGTCACCCCTCCACTTT	CASICPNRAEVSPLHF
.	TRBV3-1/TRBV3-2	TRBJ1-2	.	TGTGCCAGCAGCCTTGGGACTGTCCCTAACTATGGCTACACCTTC	CASSLGTVPNYGYTF
.	TRBV7-2	TRBJ2-2	once	TGTGCCAGCAGCTTTTCTAGCACCGGGGAGCTGTTTTTT	CASSFSSTGELFF
TRBD1	TRBV7-2	TRBJ1-3	.	TGTGCCAGCAGCCCGTGGACAGGGGCCAAGCTCACTGGAAACACCATATATTTT	CASSPWTGAKLTGNTIYF
TRBD1	TRBV15	TRBJ2-7	.	TGTGCCACCAGCAGAGAGGGACAGGGCTACGGGGAGCAGTACTTC	CATSREGQGYGEQYF
.	TRBV3-1/TRBV3-2	TRBJ2-1	few	TGTGCCAGCAGCCAGCCGGCAGGGAACTCTAAGTTCTTC	CASSQPAGNSKFF
TRBD1	TRBV7-2	TRBJ2-5	.	TGTGCCATCGCCCCCCAAGGGGGCCCCCGAGAGACCCAGTACTTC	CAIAPQGGPRETQYF
.	TRBV28	TRBJ1-2	.	TGTGCCAGCCTAGTACAGGGTGGCTATGGCTACACCTTC	CASLVQGGYGYTF